The following is a T cell receptor beta chain sequence with its context. Authors' analysis steps: It was from reference gene primer amplification that nucleated cell counts were estimated. The data were produced by immunoSEQ multiplex PCR, yet TCRdb's version contains in-frame clones alone and is incomplete. The V and J calls and clone size come from that table; D and trimming were worked out from the DNA. This table holds about 240,000 clones, around 84% found once. This sample was included in a study of blood T cell repertoires in COVID-19. The overall study: Spain, Italy and the United States supplied samples that represented acute and convalescent COVID-19. The analysed material was cDNA or gDNA that came from T cells, B-cell-depleted T cells, or PBMCs.

The length of the CDR3 is 17 residues. The V gene lost 0 bases and the J gene lost 2 bases, with 18 bases spanning the gap. Germline values: CDR1 SGHNT, CDR2 YYREEE (reference sequence). Sequences were obtained from peripheral blood. V and J are TRBV5-4 and TRBJ2-7; D is unclear. The TCR originated in a woman between 18 and 29 years old with acute or convalescent COVID-19. CDR3 nucleotides: TGTGCCAGCAGCTTGGTCCCCACGAGAGCGAACCCCTACGAGCAGTACTTC. Translating gives CASSLVPTRANPYEQYF.